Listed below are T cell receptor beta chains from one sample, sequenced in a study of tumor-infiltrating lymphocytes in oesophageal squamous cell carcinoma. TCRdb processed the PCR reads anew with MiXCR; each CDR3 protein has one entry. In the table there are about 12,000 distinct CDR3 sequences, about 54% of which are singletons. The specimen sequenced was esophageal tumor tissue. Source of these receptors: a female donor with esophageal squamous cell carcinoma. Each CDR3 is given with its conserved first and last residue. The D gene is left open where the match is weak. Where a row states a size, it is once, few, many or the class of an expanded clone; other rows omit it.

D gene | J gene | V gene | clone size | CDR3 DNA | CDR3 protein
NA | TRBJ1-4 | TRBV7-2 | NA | TGTGCCAGCAGCTATCCGGCACAGGGTAGTGAAAAACTGTTTTTT | CASSYPAQGSEKLFF
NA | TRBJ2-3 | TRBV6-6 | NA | TGTGCCAGCAGTAGAAGCCGGCCTAGCACAGATACGCAGTATTTT | CASSRSRPSTDTQYF
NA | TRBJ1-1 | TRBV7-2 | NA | TGTGCCAGCAGCTTAGCGGTTGAAGCTTTCTTT | CASSLAVEAFF
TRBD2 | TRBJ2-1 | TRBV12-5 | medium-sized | TGTGCTAGTGGTTCAAGCGGGGGGGCGTTCTTC | CASGSSGGAFF
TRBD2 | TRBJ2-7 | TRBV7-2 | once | TGTGCCAGCAGCTCTGCCCTGGGTAGCGGGGGGAACGAGCAGTACTTC | CASSSALGSGGNEQYF
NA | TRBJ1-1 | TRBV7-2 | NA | TGTGCCAGCAGCTTTCGATGGTACACTGAAGCTTTCTTT | CASSFRWYTEAFF
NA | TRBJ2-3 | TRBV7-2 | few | TGTGCCAGCAGCCTGTTAGGGGCTAGCACAGATACGCAGTATTTT | CASSLLGASTDTQYF
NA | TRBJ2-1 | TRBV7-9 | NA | TGTGCCAGCGGGGGGTTTGAAAATTCACCCCTCCACTTC | CASGGFENSPLHF
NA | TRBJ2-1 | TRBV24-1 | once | TGTGCCACCAGTAGCAGAGGGAGCTCCTACAATGAGCAGTTCTTC | CATSSRGSSYNEQFF
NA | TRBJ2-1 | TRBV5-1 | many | TGCGCCAGCAGCTTGATCACAGCCTACAATGAGCAGTTCTTC | CASSLITAYNEQFF
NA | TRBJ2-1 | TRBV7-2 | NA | TGTGCCAGCAGCTTAAGGATGCACGAGCAGTTCTTC | CASSLRMHEQFF
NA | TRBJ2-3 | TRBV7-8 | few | TGTGCCAGCAGCTTAGCTAAGCAGTCCCCCACAGATACGCAGTATTTT | CASSLAKQSPTDTQYF
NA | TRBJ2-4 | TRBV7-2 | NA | TGTGCCAGCGGTCCGTTGCAGGGGGGCATTCAGTACTTC | CASGPLQGGIQYF
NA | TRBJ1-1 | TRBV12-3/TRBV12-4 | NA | TGTGCCAGCAGTTTAAGACACCAGAACACTGAAGCTTTCTTT | CASSLRHQNTEAFF
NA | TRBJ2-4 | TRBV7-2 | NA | TGTGCCAGCAGCTTAGGCCCGACTAGAAATAAAAACATTCAGTACTTC | CASSLGPTRNKNIQYF
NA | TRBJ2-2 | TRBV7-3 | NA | TGTGCCAGCAGCTCTACAGGGTCCGGGGAGCTGTTTTTT | CASSSTGSGELFF
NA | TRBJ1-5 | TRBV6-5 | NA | TGTGCCAGCAGTTCAAATCAGGGGAATCAGCCCCAGCATTTT | CASSSNQGNQPQHF
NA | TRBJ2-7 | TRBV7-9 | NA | TGTGCCAGCAGCAGACTAGTGGAGGTCGGCGAGCAGTACTTC | CASSRLVEVGEQYF
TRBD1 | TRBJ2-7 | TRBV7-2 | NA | TGTGCCAGCAGCTCTCGACAGGGGTCACTCACACCCCTCCACTTC | CASSSRQGSLTPLHF
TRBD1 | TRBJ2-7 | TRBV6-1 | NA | TGTGCCAGCAGTTCGACAGGGGGCGGCGAGCAGTACTTC | CASSSTGGGEQYF
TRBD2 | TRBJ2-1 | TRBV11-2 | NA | TGTGCCAGCAGCACCCGCGGGAGCTCCTACAATGAGCAGTTCTTC | CASSTRGSSYNEQFF
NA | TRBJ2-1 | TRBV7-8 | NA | TGCGCCAGCAGCCTGCGGAACTCCTACAATGAGCAGTTCTTC | CASSLRNSYNEQFF
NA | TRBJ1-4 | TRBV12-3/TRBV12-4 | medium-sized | TGTGCCAGCAGTTTATCAGGGATTGAAAAACTGTTTTTT | CASSLSGIEKLFF
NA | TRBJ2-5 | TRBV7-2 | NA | TGTGCCAGCAGCTTAAATGGGCGGCAGGAGACCCAGTACTTC | CASSLNGRQETQYF
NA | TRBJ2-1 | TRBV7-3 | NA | TGTGCCAGCAGCTTCTTGGTTTCTGGTGAGCAGTTCTTC | CASSFLVSGEQFF
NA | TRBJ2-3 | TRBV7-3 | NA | TGTGCCAGCAGCTCATCGACAGGGAGGGCAGATACGCAGTATTTT | CASSSSTGRADTQYF
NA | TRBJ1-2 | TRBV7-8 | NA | TGTGCCAGCAGCTTTTGGACAGATGGCTACACCTTC | CASSFWTDGYTF
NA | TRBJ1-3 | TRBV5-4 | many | TGTGCCAGCTCTACTAACTCTGGAAACACCATATATTTT | CASSTNSGNTIYF
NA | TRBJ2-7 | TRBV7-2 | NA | TGTGCCAGCAGCTTAGCATGGGGGCCTCACTCCTACGAGCAGTACTTC | CASSLAWGPHSYEQYF
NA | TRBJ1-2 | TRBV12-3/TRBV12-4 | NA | TGTGCCAGCAGTCTGCTCGCTGGAGGCTACACCTTC | CASSLLAGGYTF
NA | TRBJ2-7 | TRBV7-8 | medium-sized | TGTGCCAGCAGTCCCAGGGGACCTACCGACCGGTACTTC | CASSPRGPTDRYF